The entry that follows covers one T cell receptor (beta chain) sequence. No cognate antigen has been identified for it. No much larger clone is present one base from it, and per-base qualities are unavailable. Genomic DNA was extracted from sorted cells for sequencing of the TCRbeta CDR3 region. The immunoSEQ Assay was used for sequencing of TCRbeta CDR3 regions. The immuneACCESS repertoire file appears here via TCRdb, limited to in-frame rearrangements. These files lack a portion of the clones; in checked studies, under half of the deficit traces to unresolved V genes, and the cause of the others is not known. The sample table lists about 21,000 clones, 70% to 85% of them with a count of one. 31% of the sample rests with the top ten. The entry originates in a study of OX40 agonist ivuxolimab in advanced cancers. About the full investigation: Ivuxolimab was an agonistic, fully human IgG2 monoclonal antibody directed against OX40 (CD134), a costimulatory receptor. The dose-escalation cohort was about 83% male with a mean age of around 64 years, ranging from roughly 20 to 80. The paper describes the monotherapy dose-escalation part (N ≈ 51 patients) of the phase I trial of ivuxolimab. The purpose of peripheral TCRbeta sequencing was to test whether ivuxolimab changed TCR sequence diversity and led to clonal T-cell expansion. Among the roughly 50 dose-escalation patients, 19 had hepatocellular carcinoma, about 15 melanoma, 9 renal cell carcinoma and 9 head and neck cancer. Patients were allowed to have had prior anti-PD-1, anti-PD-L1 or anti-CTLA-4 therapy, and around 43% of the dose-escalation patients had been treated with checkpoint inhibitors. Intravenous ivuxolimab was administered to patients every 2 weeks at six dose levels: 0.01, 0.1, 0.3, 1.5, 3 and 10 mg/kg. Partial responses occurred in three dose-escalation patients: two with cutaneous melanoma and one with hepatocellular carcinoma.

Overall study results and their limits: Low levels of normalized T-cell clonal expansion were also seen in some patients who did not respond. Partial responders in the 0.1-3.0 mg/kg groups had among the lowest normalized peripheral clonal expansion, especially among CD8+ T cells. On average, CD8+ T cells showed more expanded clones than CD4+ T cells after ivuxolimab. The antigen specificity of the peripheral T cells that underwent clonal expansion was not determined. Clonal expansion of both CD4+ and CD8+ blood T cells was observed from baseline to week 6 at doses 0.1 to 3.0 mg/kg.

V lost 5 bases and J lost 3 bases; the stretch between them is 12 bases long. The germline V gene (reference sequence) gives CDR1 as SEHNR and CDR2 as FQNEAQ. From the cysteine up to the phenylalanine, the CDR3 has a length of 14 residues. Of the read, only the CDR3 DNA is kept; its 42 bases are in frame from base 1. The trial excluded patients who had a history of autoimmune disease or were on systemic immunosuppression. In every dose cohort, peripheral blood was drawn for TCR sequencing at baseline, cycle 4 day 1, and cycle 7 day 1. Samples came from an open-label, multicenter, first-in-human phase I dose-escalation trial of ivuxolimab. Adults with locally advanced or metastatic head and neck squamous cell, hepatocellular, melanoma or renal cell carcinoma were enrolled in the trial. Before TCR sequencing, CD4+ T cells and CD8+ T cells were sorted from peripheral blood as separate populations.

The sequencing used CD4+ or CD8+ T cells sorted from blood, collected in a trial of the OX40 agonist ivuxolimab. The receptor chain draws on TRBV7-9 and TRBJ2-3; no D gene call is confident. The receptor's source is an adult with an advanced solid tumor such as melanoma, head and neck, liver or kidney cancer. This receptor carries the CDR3 CASSAGLRTDTQYF. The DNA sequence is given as TGTGCCAGCAGCGCCGGGTTAAGGACAGATACGCAGTATTTT.